Listed below are T cell receptor beta chains from one sample, sequenced in a study of OX40 agonist ivuxolimab in advanced cancers. Sequenced by immunoSEQ multiplex PCR; TCRdb stores in-frame clones only, minus some. The repertoire holds approximately 100,000 clones, with 70% to 85% as singletons. The input for sequencing was CD4+ or CD8+ T cells sorted from blood, taken in a trial of the OX40 agonist ivuxolimab. The receptors stem from an adult with an advanced solid tumor such as melanoma, head and neck, liver or kidney cancer. The CDR3 runs from the conserved cysteine through the conserved F or W. A D gene is named only where the DNA matches it firmly. Clone sizes are given selectively: once, few, many, or a class where the clone is expanded.

>.|TRBV11-1|TRBJ2-7|TRBD1
CASSLGWDSRIHEQYF
TGTGCCAGCAGCCTCGGTTGGGACAGTAGGATCCACGAGCAGTACTTC
>.|TRBV7-3|TRBJ1-1|.
CASSYGRNTEAFF
TGTGCCAGCAGCTACGGTAGAAACACTGAAGCTTTCTTT
>.|TRBV5-1|TRBJ2-1|TRBD2
CASSFLSSGSYNEQFF
TGCGCCAGCAGCTTTCTTTCTAGCGGGTCCTACAATGAGCAGTTCTTC
>.|TRBV6-1|TRBJ1-5|TRBD1
CASSPDREGNQPQHF
TGTGCCAGCTCACCTGACAGGGAGGGCAATCAGCCCCAGCATTTT
>.|TRBV15|TRBJ1-1|.
CATSIAARDLTEAFF
TGTGCCACCAGCATAGCGGCGCGGGACCTCACTGAAGCTTTCTTT
>.|TRBV6-6|TRBJ2-7|.
CASSYSGGLSSYEQYF
TGTGCCAGCAGTTACAGTGGCGGGTTGAGCTCCTACGAGCAGTACTTC
>.|TRBV4-3|TRBJ2-3|.
CASSQDWSTQYF
TGCGCCAGCAGCCAAGACTGGAGTACGCAGTATTTT
>.|TRBV27|TRBJ1-5|.
CASSFRGSQPQHF
TGTGCCAGCAGTTTTAGGGGGTCTCAGCCCCAGCATTTT
>.|TRBV19|TRBJ2-1|TRBD2
CASHPRAGGGIEQFF
TGTGCCAGTCACCCGAGGGCGGGAGGGGGTATAGAGCAGTTCTTC
>.|TRBV19|TRBJ2-5|TRBD1
CASSMGQGIQTQYF
TGTGCCAGTAGTATGGGACAGGGAATACAGACCCAGTACTTC
>once|TRBV4-1|TRBJ2-1|.
CASSQAGHNEQFF
TGCGCCAGCAGCCAGGCAGGGCACAATGAGCAGTTCTTC
>.|TRBV9|TRBJ2-1|TRBD1
CASQGQGNDEQFF
TGTGCCAGCCAGGGACAGGGGAACGATGAGCAGTTCTTC
>few|TRBV4-3|TRBJ1-2|.
CASSQDLVGTGMSYGYTF
TGCGCCAGCAGCCAAGATCTCGTAGGAACAGGGATGTCCTATGGCTACACCTTC
>.|TRBV6-5|TRBJ2-3|TRBD1
CASRRPGGSTDTQYF
TGTGCCAGCCGCCGGCCAGGGGGCTCCACAGATACGCAGTATTTT
>.|TRBV14|TRBJ2-3|TRBD2
CASSQEAEALAGISTDTQYF
TGTGCCAGCAGCCAAGAAGCTGAGGCTCTAGCGGGAATTAGCACAGATACGCAGTATTTT
>.|TRBV7-2|TRBJ2-3|.
CASSFDTDTQYF
TGTGCCAGCAGCTTCGACACAGATACGCAGTATTTT
>.|TRBV6-5|TRBJ2-3|.
CASSIGATDTQYF
TGTGCCAGTTCTATTGGGGCCACAGATACGCAGTATTTT
>.|TRBV14|TRBJ2-7|TRBD1
CASSQSWDRAHEQYF
TGTGCCAGCAGCCAGTCGTGGGACAGGGCCCACGAGCAGTACTTC
>.|TRBV7-3|TRBJ2-3|.
CASSYPLAMTSTDTQYF
TGTGCCAGCAGCTACCCGCTAGCGATGACTAGCACAGATACGCAGTATTTT
>.|TRBV13|TRBJ2-7|TRBD1
CASSTGTAHEQYF
TGTGCCAGCAGCACAGGGACAGCCCACGAGCAGTACTTC
>.|TRBV14|TRBJ2-3|.
CASSQKEFTRTDTQYF
TGTGCCAGCAGCCAAAAGGAGTTCACCCGCACAGATACGCAGTATTTT
>.|TRBV30|TRBJ1-5|TRBD1
CAWATGVNQPQHF
TGTGCCTGGGCTACAGGGGTCAATCAGCCCCAGCATTTT
>.|TRBV2|TRBJ2-5|.
CASRPSNVQETQYF
TGTGCCAGCAGGCCCAGCAACGTCCAAGAGACCCAGTACTTC
>.|TRBV4-1|TRBJ1-5|.
CASSQVSGEPQHF
TGCGCCAGCAGCCAAGTGTCGGGTGAGCCCCAGCATTTT
>.|TRBV2|TRBJ2-7|.
CASSAGSQEGLYEQYF
TGTGCCAGCAGCGCGGGCTCACAGGAGGGGCTCTACGAGCAGTACTTC
>.|TRBV19|TRBJ1-5|.
CASAVEGSRQPQHF
TGTGCCAGTGCCGTCGAAGGGTCGCGGCAGCCCCAGCATTTT
>.|TRBV13|TRBJ2-7|.
CASSLRDTYSYEQYF
TGTGCCAGCAGCCTCCGGGACACATACTCCTACGAGCAGTACTTC
>.|TRBV27|TRBJ2-7|.
CASSWGAYSDEQYF
TGTGCCAGCAGCTGGGGCGCTTATTCCGACGAGCAGTACTTC
>.|TRBV9|TRBJ1-2|.
CASSVGDSNYGYTF
TGTGCCAGCAGCGTAGGCGACAGTAACTATGGCTACACCTTC
>.|TRBV30|TRBJ2-2|TRBD2
CAWSGSGSGRYTGELFF
TGTGCCTGGAGTGGCTCCGGTAGCGGGAGGTACACCGGGGAGCTGTTTTTT
>.|TRBV5-1|TRBJ2-1|.
CASSLWNEQFF
TGCGCCAGCAGCTTGTGGAATGAGCAGTTCTTC
>.|TRBV9|TRBJ2-5|TRBD1
CASSGGQGWETQYF
TGTGCCAGCAGCGGAGGACAGGGGTGGGAGACCCAGTACTTC
>once|TRBV7-9|TRBJ1-2|.
CASSQDRGTYGYTF
TGTGCCAGCAGCCAAGATAGGGGGACCTATGGCTACACCTTC
>.|TRBV5-1|TRBJ2-3|.
CASSLVQTSTDTQYF
TGCGCCAGCAGCTTGGTACAGACTAGCACAGATACGCAGTATTTT
>.|TRBV10-3|TRBJ1-1|.
CAISDYGVNTEAFF
TGTGCCATCAGTGACTATGGGGTGAACACTGAAGCTTTCTTT
>.|TRBV12-5|TRBJ2-7|.
CASNLGVSDEQYF
TGTGCTAGTAACCTTGGGGTTAGCGACGAGCAGTACTTC
>.|TRBV6-1|TRBJ2-2|.
CASKGWANFGELFF
TGTGCCAGCAAAGGGTGGGCCAACTTCGGGGAGCTGTTTTTT
>.|TRBV10-2|TRBJ2-2|.
CASSPGRGELFF
TGCGCCAGCAGCCCGGGGCGGGGGGAGCTGTTTTTT